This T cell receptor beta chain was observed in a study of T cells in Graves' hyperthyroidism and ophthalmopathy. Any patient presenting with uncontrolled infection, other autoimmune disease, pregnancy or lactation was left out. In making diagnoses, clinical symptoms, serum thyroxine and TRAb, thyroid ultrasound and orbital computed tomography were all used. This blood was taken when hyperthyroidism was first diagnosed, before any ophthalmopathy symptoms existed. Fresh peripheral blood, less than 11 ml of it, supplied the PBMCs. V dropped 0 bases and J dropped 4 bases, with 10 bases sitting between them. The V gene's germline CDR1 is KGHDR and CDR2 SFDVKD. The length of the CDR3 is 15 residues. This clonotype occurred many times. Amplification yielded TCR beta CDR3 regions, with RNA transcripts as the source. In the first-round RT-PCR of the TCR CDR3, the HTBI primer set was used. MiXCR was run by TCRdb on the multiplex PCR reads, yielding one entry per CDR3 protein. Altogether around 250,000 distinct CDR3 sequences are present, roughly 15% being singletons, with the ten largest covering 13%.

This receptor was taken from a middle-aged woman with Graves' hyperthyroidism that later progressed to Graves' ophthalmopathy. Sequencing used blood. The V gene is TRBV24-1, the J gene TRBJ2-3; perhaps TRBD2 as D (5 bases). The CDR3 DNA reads TGTGCCACCAGTGATTTGGGAGGCGTACCAGATACGCAGTATTTT. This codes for CATSDLGGVPDTQYF.